This T cell receptor beta chain was obtained from a study of T cells in Graves' hyperthyroidism and ophthalmopathy. This clonotype was picked up a small number of times. V was trimmed by 2 bases and J by 4 bases, leaving 11 bases between them. The CDR3 covers 14 residues. CDR1 MDHEN and CDR2 SYDVKM come from the germline V gene. Amplified TCR beta CDR3 regions derived from RNA transcripts. With the HTBI primer set, the TCR CDR3 went through a first round of RT-PCR. Using its own MiXCR run on the multiplex PCR reads, TCRdb lists one record per CDR3 protein. The repertoire holds a few hundred thousand distinct CDR3 sequences, with roughly 20% as singletons.

Sequencing was carried out using blood. The sequence derives from a man aged 18 to 29 with Graves' hyperthyroidism. J is TRBJ1-2 and V is TRBV28; a weak D match, TRBD1 (5 bases). CDR3 DNA: TGTGCCAGCAGTTTACTGGTGAGGGGCTATGGCTACACCTTC. It translates to CASSLLVRGYGYTF.